A selection of T cell receptor beta chains follows, all from one sample in a study of response to subunit inactivated influenza vaccine. MiXCR was run by TCRdb on the RT-PCR reads, yielding one entry per CDR3 protein. The sample holds some 500,000 distinct CDR3 sequences, about 25% seen once. Here the sequenced sample was CD4+ T cells sorted from PBMCs, taken about 5 days after vaccination. The source is a man aged 50 or older who received an inactivated influenza vaccine. Both conserved end residues are part of each CDR3. The order of the fields is V gene, J gene, clone size, D gene, CDR3 protein, CDR3 DNA. A D gene is named only where the DNA matches it firmly. Size is stated for part of the rows, as once, few or many counts, or as a class when the clone is expanded.

v_call: TRBV6-5
j_call: TRBJ2-3
clone_size: .
d_call: .
cdr3_aa: CASSYSMPGIQADTQYF
cdr3_nt: TGTGCCAGCAGTTACTCGATGCCCGGGATTCAGGCAGATACGCAGTATTTT

v_call: TRBV5-6
j_call: TRBJ2-1
clone_size: few
d_call: .
cdr3_aa: CASSLGGHGPYNEQFF
cdr3_nt: TGTGCCAGCAGCTTGGGTGGCCATGGCCCCTACAATGAGCAGTTCTTC

v_call: TRBV29-1
j_call: TRBJ2-7
clone_size: few
d_call: .
cdr3_aa: CSVSDAYEQYF
cdr3_nt: TGCAGCGTTTCTGACGCCTACGAGCAGTACTTC

v_call: TRBV25-1
j_call: TRBJ1-4
clone_size: few
d_call: .
cdr3_aa: CAATDIYTNEKLFF
cdr3_nt: TGTGCCGCGACAGACATTTATACTAATGAAAAACTGTTTTTT

v_call: TRBV7-9
j_call: TRBJ2-3
clone_size: .
d_call: .
cdr3_aa: CASSSQAGRTDTQYF
cdr3_nt: TGTGCCAGCAGCTCCCAAGCGGGTCGGACAGATACGCAGTATTTT

v_call: TRBV11-1
j_call: TRBJ2-2
clone_size: .
d_call: TRBD1
cdr3_aa: CASSRPGQGINSNTGELFF
cdr3_nt: TGTGCCAGCAGCAGACCGGGACAGGGGATAAATTCGAACACCGGGGAGCTGTTTTTT

v_call: TRBV20-1
j_call: TRBJ2-5
clone_size: .
d_call: TRBD2
cdr3_aa: CSARDAGGGRETQYF
cdr3_nt: TGCAGTGCTAGAGATGCGGGGGGCGGAAGGGAGACCCAGTACTTC

v_call: TRBV20-1
j_call: TRBJ1-5
clone_size: .
d_call: TRBD1
cdr3_aa: CSARKQGARQPQHF
cdr3_nt: TGCAGTGCTAGAAAACAGGGGGCGCGGCAGCCCCAGCATTTT

v_call: TRBV10-3
j_call: TRBJ1-1
clone_size: .
d_call: .
cdr3_aa: CAISETGYTEAFF
cdr3_nt: TGTGCCATCAGTGAGACAGGCTACACTGAAGCTTTCTTT

v_call: TRBV5-1
j_call: TRBJ2-5
clone_size: few
d_call: .
cdr3_aa: CASSLAVLGSAETQYF
cdr3_nt: TGCGCCAGCAGCTTGGCCGTCTTGGGTAGCGCAGAGACCCAGTACTTC

v_call: TRBV6-2/TRBV6-3
j_call: TRBJ1-5
clone_size: few
d_call: .
cdr3_aa: CASSYPLDSLYNQPQHF
cdr3_nt: TGTGCCAGCAGTTATCCCCTAGACAGTTTATACAATCAGCCCCAGCATTTT

v_call: TRBV6-2/TRBV6-3
j_call: TRBJ1-2
clone_size: .
d_call: .
cdr3_aa: CASSAHPGYGYTF
cdr3_nt: TGTGCCAGCAGCGCCCACCCCGGCTATGGCTACACCTTC

v_call: TRBV24-1
j_call: TRBJ2-5
clone_size: .
d_call: .
cdr3_aa: CATSDPRGPDQETQYF
cdr3_nt: TGTGCCACCAGTGACCCCCGCGGGCCCGATCAAGAGACCCAGTACTTC

v_call: TRBV11-3
j_call: TRBJ2-1
clone_size: few
d_call: .
cdr3_aa: CASSLVGTSNEQFF
cdr3_nt: TGTGCCAGCAGCTTAGTTGGGACAAGCAATGAGCAGTTCTTC

v_call: TRBV28
j_call: TRBJ2-1
clone_size: .
d_call: .
cdr3_aa: CASREPLMSYNEQFF
cdr3_nt: TGTGCCAGCAGGGAGCCTCTGATGTCCTACAATGAGCAGTTCTTC

v_call: TRBV6-5
j_call: TRBJ1-2
clone_size: once
d_call: .
cdr3_aa: CASMGPSYGYTF
cdr3_nt: TGTGCCAGCATGGGGCCCTCATATGGCTACACCTTC